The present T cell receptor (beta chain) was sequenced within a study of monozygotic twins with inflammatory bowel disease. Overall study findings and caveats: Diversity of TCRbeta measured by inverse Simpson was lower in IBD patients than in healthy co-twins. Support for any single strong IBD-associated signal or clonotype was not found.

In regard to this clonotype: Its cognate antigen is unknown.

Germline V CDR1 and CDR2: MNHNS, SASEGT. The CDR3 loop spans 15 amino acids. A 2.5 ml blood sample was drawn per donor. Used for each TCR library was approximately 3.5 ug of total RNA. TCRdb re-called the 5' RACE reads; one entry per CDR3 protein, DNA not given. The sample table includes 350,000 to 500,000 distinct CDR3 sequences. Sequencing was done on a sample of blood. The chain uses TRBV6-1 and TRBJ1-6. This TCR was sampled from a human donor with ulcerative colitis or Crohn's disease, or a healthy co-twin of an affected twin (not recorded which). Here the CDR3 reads CASIPRGGDPSPLHF.